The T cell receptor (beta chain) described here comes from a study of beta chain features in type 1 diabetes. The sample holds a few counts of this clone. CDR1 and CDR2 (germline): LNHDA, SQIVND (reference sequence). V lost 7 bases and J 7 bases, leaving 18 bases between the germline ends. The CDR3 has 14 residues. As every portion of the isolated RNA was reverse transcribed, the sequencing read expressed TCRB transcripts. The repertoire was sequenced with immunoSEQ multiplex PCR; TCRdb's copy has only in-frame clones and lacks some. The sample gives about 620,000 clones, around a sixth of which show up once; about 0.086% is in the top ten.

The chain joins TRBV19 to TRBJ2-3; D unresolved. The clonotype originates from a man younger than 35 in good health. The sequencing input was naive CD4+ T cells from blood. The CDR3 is CASMLLPAGNTQYF. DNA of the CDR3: TGTGCCAGTATGTTACTTCCCGCCGGTAATACGCAGTATTTT.